This TCR beta chain was sequenced in a study of blood T cell repertoires in COVID-19. Study overall: T cells, B-cell-depleted T cells, or PBMCs supplied cDNA or gDNA.

Those enrolled, adults aged 18 to 89 years, came from around 24 US areas. Sequencing used immunoSEQ multiplex PCR; TCRdb keeps in-frame clones, though not all of them. The sample consists of about 190,000 clones, 86% of them appearing once. Between the trimmed V and J ends, which lost 1 base and 10 bases, there was a span of 20 bases. Germline V lookup: CDR1 MGHRA, CDR2 YSYEKL. This CDR3 comprises 16 residues. Sequencing was carried out using PBMCs or T cells enriched from blood (not recorded which). The rearrangement uses TRBV4-1 and TRBJ1-5; D is unclear. This clonotype was obtained from a woman aged 25 to 39 who had recovered from COVID-19. The CDR3 DNA is TGCGCCAGCAGCCAAGTGGGAGAGGCCGCTAATGATCCCCAGCATTTT. Encoded protein: CASSQVGEAANDPQHF.